The next 9 T cell receptor beta chains were all read from a single sample in a study of human T cells and chemical hapten exposure. TCRdb re-analysed the RACE reads in MiXCR, keeping a single row per CDR3 protein. Found here are 39,000 or so distinct CDR3 sequences, 4% of them singletons; the top ten hold more than 25%. The time point is: patch test 1, 2 weeks after DPC sensitization. Treatment of the sample: therapeutic diphenylcyclopropenone sensitization with weekly scalp DPC. It was from unfractionated whole blood that total RNA was extracted. The specimen comprised whole blood, sampled in connection with sensitization to the hapten diphenylcyclopropenone (DPC). Every receptor here comes from a man in his forties or fifties with alopecia areata. Some clones in this sample may be carry-over from other donors' samples.

This clonotype was seen many times. This sequence joins TRBV10-2 and TRBJ1-1; possibly TRBD1 for D (5 bases). Germline CDR1 WSHSY, CDR2 SAAADI. The CDR3 has 13 residues. V gave up 6 bases and J gave up 0 bases, with 8 bases separating them. CDR3: CASRRGMNTEAFF. The CDR3, as DNA: TGCGCCAGCAGGCGGGGGATGAACACTGAAGCTTTCTTT.

The sample holds many counts of this clonotype. V is TRBV2 and J is TRBJ2-2; D is ambiguous. The CDR3 has 14 residues. Trimming pared 2 bases from V and 5 bases from J, leaving 9 bases between. Germline values: CDR1 SNHLY, CDR2 FYNNEI. CDR3 protein: CASSELRSTGELFF. CDR3 sequence (DNA): TGTGCCAGCAGTGAATTGAGATCGACCGGGGAGCTGTTTTTT.

The sample holds many counts of this clonotype. The chain joins TRBV20-1 to TRBJ2-3; 11 bases fit TRBD2. This CDR3 region has 15 residues. Germline V lookup: CDR1 DFQATT, CDR2 SNEGSKA (reference sequence). The V segment lost 2 bases and the J segment 4 bases; nucleotides outside the gene matches: 5. CDR3 in DNA: TGCAGTGCTAGACATAGCGGGAGGGCCCCAGATACGCAGTATTTT. It encodes CSARHSGRAPDTQYF.

This chain uses TRBV28 with TRBJ1-5; a weak D match, TRBD1 (6 bases). V lost 9 bases and J lost 5, with 11 bases in between. Germline V gene lookup returns CDR1 MDHEN and CDR2 SYDVKM. This CDR3 comprises 12 residues. Here the CDR3 DNA reads TGTGCCAGTACAGGGAACTATCAGCCCCAGCATTTT. This encodes CASTGNYQPQHF.

This clonotype was found many times. The chain couples TRBV5-4 to TRBJ1-3; weak D call: TRBD1 (6 bases). The V and J ends lost 1 base and 4 bases respectively, with 12 bases between them. The length of the CDR3 is 15 residues. Germline V gene data show CDR1 as SGHNT and CDR2 as YYREEE (reference sequence). The CDR3 DNA follows: TGTGCCAGCAGCTTGCAGGGGCCAGGGGGAAACACCATATATTTT. Protein product: CASSLQGPGGNTIYF. Supplemented by reference TRBV5-4 and TRBJ1-3, the full variable domain reads ETGVTQSPTHLIKTRGQQVTLRCSSQSGHNTVSWYQQALGQGPQFIFQYYREEENGRGNFPPRFSGLQFPNYSSELNVNALELDDSALYLCASSLQGPGGNTIYFGEGSWLTVV.

This clonotype was recorded at least ten times. V and J are TRBV29-1 and TRBJ2-7; 9 positions match TRBD1. This CDR3 has 14 residues. The junction had 6 bases not matched to a gene; V was cut back by 2 bases and J by 4 bases. Germline-derived CDR1 and CDR2 are SQVTM and ANQGSEA. The CDR3 sequence is CSVELGTGMYEQYF. The CDR3 region has the DNA TGCAGCGTTGAACTTGGGACAGGGATGTACGAGCAGTACTTC.

This clonotype showed up many times. This chain links TRBV25-1 with TRBJ2-1, with 8 bases aligning to TRBD2. From germline, CDR1 is MGHDK and CDR2 SYGVNS. The CDR3 extends over 14 amino acids. The V and J ends lost 5 bases and 7 bases, in that order; junction bases with no gene match: 7. For the CDR3, the DNA is TGTGCCAGCAGTCCCAGGACTAGCATGAATGAGCAGTTCTTC. Translation gives CASSPRTSMNEQFF.

This clonotype appeared many times. The chain combines TRBV25-1 with TRBJ2-4, with D tentatively TRBD2 (7 bases). The CDR3 totals 15 residues. V shed 5 bases and J shed 5 bases, with 16 bases lying between them. Per the germline V gene, CDR1 is MGHDK and CDR2 is SYGVNS. The CDR3 nucleotides read TGTGCCAGCAGTCCAGGAGGGGGGAGGGAAAACATTCAGTACTTC. Amino acid sequence: CASSPGGGRENIQYF. The full variable domain, rest sourced from reference TRBV25-1 and TRBJ2-4, is EADIYQTPRYLVIGTGKKITLECSQTMGHDKMYWYQQDPGMELHLIHYSYGVNSTEKGDLSSESTVSRIRTEHFPLTLESARPSHTSQYLCASSPGGGRENIQYFGAGTRLSVL.

This clonotype was detected many times. The J gene is TRBJ1-5, the V gene TRBV6-1, with no clear D. The CDR3 runs to 13 residues. Germline-derived CDR1 and CDR2 are MNHNS and SASEGT. V was trimmed by 1 base and J by 6 bases, leaving 7 bases between them. The CDR3 loop reads CASSEGLFQPQHF. Here the CDR3 DNA reads TGTGCCAGCAGTGAAGGTTTATTTCAGCCCCAGCATTTT.